The 26 T cell receptor beta chains below all came from one sample that was sequenced in a study of identical twins. TCRdb called the 5' RACE reads again in MiXCR, with one record for every CDR3 protein. The sample holds nearly 200,000 distinct CDR3 sequences, approximately 15% seen once. These sequences were also reported in another study, on T cells expressing NK-cell markers.

What was sequenced was CD8+ T cells sorted from blood. These receptors came from a woman aged 18-29 years in good health.

V gene TRBV9 combines with J gene TRBJ2-2; D may be TRBD2 (6 bases). In germline, CDR1 is SGDLS, CDR2 YYNGEE. The CDR3 has 16 amino acids. V lost 7 bases to trimming and J lost 3 bases, with 19 bases between them. In DNA, the CDR3 is TGTGCCAGCTCCTCAGGAGGGGATCTGCACACCGGGGAGCTGTTTTTT. Its protein product is CASSSGGDLHTGELFF.

This clonotype showed up just a few times. J is TRBJ2-7 and V is TRBV5-1; D is undetermined. The CDR3 spans 12 residues. CDR1 is SGHRS and CDR2 is YFSETQ in the germline V gene. Trimming pared 4 bases from V and 3 bases from J, leaving 8 bases between. CDR3 nucleotide sequence: TGCGCCAGCAGCCCCCTGGGCTACGAGCAGTACTTC. It specifies CASSPLGYEQYF.

The rearrangement links TRBV5-1 to TRBJ2-7; 11 bases are a match to TRBD1. The CDR3 covers 14 residues. In germline, CDR1 is SGHRS, CDR2 YFSETQ. Germline trimming cut 6 bases from V and 7 bases from J; bases unmatched to any gene: 9. The CDR3 sequence: CASNFGQGAPEQYF. CDR3 nucleotides: TGCGCCAGCAATTTCGGACAGGGGGCGCCGGAGCAGTACTTC.

The chain has TRBV27 and TRBJ1-6, with D perhaps matching TRBD1 (5 bases). Trimming cost V 5 bases and J 10 bases, with 12 bases left between them. CDR1 and CDR2 (germline): MNHEY, SMNVEV (reference sequence). The CDR3 sequence is 13 residues long. CDR3 protein: CASSGGGSSPLHF. In DNA, the CDR3 is TGTGCCAGCAGTGGGGGAGGGTCCTCACCCCTCCACTTT.

This clonotype has more than one count but fewer than ten. The chain uses TRBV7-2 and TRBJ2-5; unclear D gene. Trimming took 5 bases from V and 1 from J, leaving 8 bases between them. Looked up from germline, CDR1 is SGHTA and CDR2 is FQGNSA. This CDR3 has 13 residues. The CDR3 loop is CASSPPSQETQYF. The CDR3 DNA sequence: TGTGCCAGCAGCCCCCCCAGCCAAGAGACCCAGTACTTC. Full variable domain (outside the CDR3, taken from reference TRBV7-2 and TRBJ2-5): GAGVSQSPSNKVTEKGKDVELRCDPISGHTALYWYRQSLGQGLEFLIYFQGNSAPDKSGLPSDRFSAERTGGSVSTLTIQRTQQEDSAVYLCASSPPSQETQYFGPGTRLLVL.

This clonotype has a handful of counts. The genes are TRBV10-2 and TRBJ2-5, with 12 nucleotides matching TRBD1. Per germline, CDR1 WSHSY and CDR2 SAAADI. The CDR3 is made up of 16 amino acids. The V and J ends lost 8 bases and 5 bases, in that order; junction bases with no gene match: 12. The CDR3: CASHSGTGGSYETQYF. CDR3 in DNA: TGCGCCAGCCATTCCGGGACAGGGGGCTCCTACGAGACCCAGTACTTC.

This clonotype was seen repeatedly, ten times or more. The genes are TRBV6-4 and TRBJ2-2, with D tentatively TRBD1 (6 bases). The CDR3 spans 16 residues. V lost 0 bases to trimming and J lost 3 bases, with 11 bases between them. Germline V CDR1 and CDR2: MRHNA, SNTAGT. The CDR3 is CASSDSNRVDTGELFF. Here the CDR3 DNA reads TGTGCCAGCAGTGACTCGAACAGGGTCGACACCGGGGAGCTGTTTTTT.

V gene TRBV7-9 combines with J gene TRBJ2-7; D is undetermined. Looked up from germline, CDR1 is SEHNR and CDR2 is FQNEAQ (reference sequence). This CDR3 has 13 residues. V lost 3 bases and J lost 6, with 12 bases in between. CDR3 in amino acids: CASSFSRGGEQYF. The CDR3 DNA sequence: TGTGCCAGCAGCTTTTCTAGAGGCGGCGAGCAGTACTTC.

A few counts support this clonotype. The rearrangement joins TRBV11-2 to TRBJ2-1, with D possibly TRBD1 on 5 matching bases. V lost 0 bases to trimming and J lost 5 bases, with 8 bases between them. The CDR3 has 14 residues. In germline, CDR1 is SGHAT, CDR2 FQNNGV. Written as DNA, the CDR3 is TGTGCCAGCAGCTTAGAAGGGGCCCACAATGAGCAGTTCTTC. This gives the protein CASSLEGAHNEQFF.

The V and J genes are TRBV5-6 and TRBJ2-3, with 8 bases identical to TRBD1. The V segment lost 0 bases and the J segment 4 bases; nucleotides outside the gene matches: 10. CDR1 and CDR2 from the germline V gene are SGHDT and YYEEEE. This CDR3 has 17 amino acids. The chain's CDR3 is CASSLAVAGGGSDTQYF. The DNA of the CDR3 is TGTGCCAGCAGCTTGGCCGTAGCAGGGGGCGGGTCAGATACGCAGTATTTT.

This chain connects TRBV27 to TRBJ2-3, with unresolved D. Germline lookup yields CDR1 MNHEY and CDR2 SMNVEV (reference sequence). V lost 6 bases and J lost 7, with 8 bases in between. The CDR3 has 11 residues. The CDR3 nucleotides read TGTGCCAGCAGATCCATAAATACGCAGTATTTT. Translated: CASRSINTQYF.

This clonotype was observed a handful of times. The chain recombines TRBV20-1 with TRBJ2-2; D call uncertain. V dropped 3 bases and J dropped 0 bases, with 8 bases sitting between them. The CDR3 runs to 14 residues. CDR1 and CDR2 (germline): DFQATT, SNEGSKA (reference sequence). CDR3 sequence: CSASDNSNTGELFF. CDR3 DNA: TGCAGTGCTAGCGACAACTCGAACACCGGGGAGCTGTTTTTT.

This clonotype has at least ten counts. The V gene is TRBV6-4, the J gene TRBJ2-1, with 8 bases aligning to TRBD2. CDR1 and CDR2 (germline): MRHNA, SNTAGT. The length of the CDR3 is 14 residues. With V trimmed by 6 bases and J by 8 bases, 9 bases remained unmatched. CDR3 sequence: CASRPGREVDEQFF. The CDR3 bases are TGTGCCAGCAGACCCGGGAGGGAGGTAGATGAGCAGTTCTTC.

This clonotype has more than one count but fewer than ten. This chain connects TRBV30 to TRBJ1-4; D is perhaps TRBD1 (6 bases). Trimming pared 3 bases from V and 7 bases from J, leaving 18 bases between. This CDR3 is 15 amino acids long. The V gene's germline CDR1 is GTSNPN and CDR2 SVGIG (reference sequence). The CDR3 loop is CAWSLQGGRSEKLFF. CDR3 sequence (DNA): TGTGCCTGGAGCTTACAGGGAGGAAGGAGTGAAAAACTGTTTTTT.

This clonotype has just a few counts. This chain joins TRBV14 and TRBJ2-1, with unresolved D. The germline CDR1 and CDR2 sequences are SGHDN and FVKESK. The ends were cut back, 7 bases at V and 5 bases at J, with 0 bases in the middle. CDR3 length: 9 amino acids. The DNA for the CDR3 is TGTGCCAGCAACAATGAGCAGTTCTTC. Amino acids: CASNNEQFF.

This chain connects TRBV20-1 to TRBJ1-5; D gene ambiguous. Trimming removed 5 bases at V and 4 bases at J, with 9 bases between. From germline, CDR1 is DFQATT and CDR2 SNEGSKA (reference sequence). The CDR3 runs 12 residues. CDR3 amino acids: CSALDGNQPQHF. CDR3 nucleotide sequence: TGCAGTGCTCTGGACGGGAATCAGCCCCAGCATTTT.

This clonotype has a handful of counts. The chain employs TRBV7-9 and TRBJ1-2; tentative D call: TRBD1 (6 bases). The CDR3 covers 13 residues. Trimming removed 4 bases at V and 3 bases at J, with 9 bases between. CDR1 SEHNR and CDR2 FQNEAQ come from the germline V gene (reference sequence). The CDR3 protein is CASSSDRDYGYTF. CDR3 sequence (DNA): TGTGCCAGCAGCTCGGACAGAGACTATGGCTACACCTTC. Supplemented by reference TRBV7-9 and TRBJ1-2, the full variable domain reads DTGVSQNPRHKITKRGQNVTFRCDPISEHNRLYWYRQTLGQGPEFLTYFQNEAQLEKSRLLSDRFSAERPKGSFSTLEIQRTEQGDSAMYLCASSSDRDYGYTFGSGTRLTVV.

This clonotype was seen a handful of times. The chain links TRBV7-9 to TRBJ2-1; TRBD1 matches 8 bases. Germline CDR1 reads SEHNR; CDR2 reads FQNEAQ (reference sequence). V trimming: 5 bases; J trimming: 7 bases; junction bases outside the gene matches: 4. The CDR3 runs to 13 residues. CDR3 in amino acids: CASSTGQVNEQFF. In nucleotides, the CDR3 is TGTGCCAGCAGCACGGGACAGGTTAATGAGCAGTTCTTC.

The J gene is TRBJ2-5, the V gene TRBV27; 9 nucleotides line up with TRBD1. The CDR3 length is 16 residues. The V segment lost 0 bases and the J segment 1 base; nucleotides outside the gene matches: 3. Germline V gene data show CDR1 as MNHEY and CDR2 as SMNVEV (reference sequence). The DNA of the CDR3 is TGTGCCAGCAGTTTATCGAGGACAGGGGCCCAAGAGACCCAGTACTTC. Translating it yields CASSLSRTGAQETQYF.

This clonotype turned up a few times. The chain carries TRBV29-1 and TRBJ2-1; D ambiguous. Germline CDR1 and CDR2: SQVTM and ANQGSEA. The CDR3 contains 13 residues. The V gene lost 3 bases and the J gene lost 2 bases, with 8 bases spanning the gap. Here the CDR3 DNA reads TGCAGCGTTGAGCAGGACCCCTACAATGAGCAGTTCTTC. This translates into CSVEQDPYNEQFF.

The gene calls are TRBV5-1 and TRBJ2-7, with 7 bases identical to TRBD1. Germline V gene lookup returns CDR1 SGHRS and CDR2 YFSETQ. J lost 1 base, V lost 2 bases, and 12 bases had no gene match. This CDR3 is built from 17 residues. CDR3 loop: CASSFPHSDRSSYEQYF. The CDR3 DNA reads as TGCGCCAGCAGCTTTCCCCATTCGGACAGGTCTTCCTACGAGCAGTACTTC.

This clonotype was seen a few times. The chain recombines TRBV15 with TRBJ2-1; no firm D call. Trimming left V 2 bases short and J 0 bases short, with 11 bases between. Germline assignment: CDR1 LNHNV and CDR2 YYDKDF (reference sequence). This CDR3 has 16 residues. The CDR3 loop is CATSRPPVSSYNEQFF. The CDR3 DNA sequence: TGTGCCACCAGCAGACCCCCCGTTAGCTCCTACAATGAGCAGTTCTTC.

The chain couples TRBV9 to TRBJ2-7; D is perhaps TRBD2 (5 bases). The CDR3 has 13 amino acids. Trimming shortened V by 3 bases and J by 3 bases, and 10 bases separated the two germline ends. The germline V gene has CDR1 SGDLS and CDR2 YYNGEE. The CDR3 spells CASSAFGGYEQYF. In DNA, the CDR3 is TGTGCCAGCAGCGCTTTCGGAGGCTACGAGCAGTACTTC.

This clonotype was picked up one time. The chain joins TRBV9 to TRBJ2-1, with a possible D match to TRBD1 (6 bases). CDR1 and CDR2 (germline): SGDLS, YYNGEE. Trimming took off 4 bases at V and 6 bases at J, with 11 bases between the two ends. The CDR3 contains 13 residues. CDR3: CASSPHRANEQFF. CDR3 DNA sequence: TGTGCCAGCAGCCCCCACAGGGCCAATGAGCAGTTCTTC.

The V gene is TRBV12-3 or TRBV12-4, the J gene TRBJ2-1; D is possibly TRBD1 (6 bases). CDR3 length equals 12 residues. Trimming took off 6 bases at V and 8 bases at J, with 11 bases between the two ends. CDR3 sequence (DNA): TGTGCCAGCAGGGGGGCCAGCGATGAGCAGTTCTTC. Its translation is CASRGASDEQFF.

The genes are TRBV5-1 and TRBJ2-7, with 8 bases lining up with TRBD2. Germline lookup yields CDR1 SGHRS and CDR2 YFSETQ. V shed 2 bases, J shed 0 bases, and the junction held 10 bases outside the gene matches. CDR3 length equals 17 residues. The CDR3 nucleotides read TGCGCCAGCAGCTTCGTGGCCCGCGGGGGGACCTCCTACGAGCAGTACTTC. Translating gives CASSFVARGGTSYEQYF.